Listed below are T cell receptor beta chains from one sample, sequenced in a study of somatic mutations in cytotoxic T cells in rheumatoid arthritis. The data were produced by immunoSEQ multiplex PCR, yet TCRdb's version contains in-frame clones alone and is incomplete. The table lists roughly 14,000 clones, nearly 80% of them singletons, with about 20% in the top ten. The sequencing sample was made of CD8+ T cells sorted from blood. The receptors derive from an adult with rheumatoid arthritis. CDR3s include the opening cysteine and the closing phenylalanine or tryptophan.

v_call	j_call	cdr3_aa
TRBV7-8	TRBJ2-3	CASSSASGSHKNF
TRBV7-9	TRBJ2-2	CASSGFGQGSTGELFF
TRBV12-5	TRBJ2-7	CASGIPGDSYEQYF
TRBV19	TRBJ2-7	CASSGQGPYEQYF
TRBV7-9	TRBJ2-5	CASNRASISLETQYF
TRBV5-5	TRBJ2-7	CASGWTDLYEQYF
TRBV25-1	TRBJ1-5	CASSESGGNQPQHF
TRBV10-2	TRBJ2-1	CASRGGGEQFF
TRBV9	TRBJ2-1	CASSAERESYNEQFF
TRBV28	TRBJ1-5	CASSTRQYSSNQPQHF
TRBV4-1	TRBJ2-1	CASSQESGGPDNEQFF
TRBV28	TRBJ2-7	CASKTRTVMSEQYF
TRBV7-9	TRBJ2-3	CASSWEATDTQYF
TRBV6-5	TRBJ2-7	CASSYSNTGYEQYF
TRBV28	TRBJ2-1	CASSLYPSGISSSYNEQFF
TRBV10-3	TRBJ2-7	CAISESAGYEQYF
TRBV4-2	TRBJ1-1	CASSQGYTGMNTEAFF
TRBV10-2	TRBJ2-7	CASESESSYEQYF
TRBV7-9	TRBJ2-7	CASSDSLGQGPHEQYF
TRBV28	TRBJ2-7	CASSIGRYSYEQYF
TRBV19	TRBJ2-2	CASMSLAGGTGELFF
TRBV6-1	TRBJ1-4	CATQYPGRTNEKLFF
TRBV5-1	TRBJ1-2	CASSLGGDLYGYTF
TRBV29-1	TRBJ1-2	CSAHRDSRDGYTF
TRBV2	TRBJ2-3	CASSTAWTGWVDTQYF
TRBV5-6	TRBJ1-5	CASSLGTGGGNQPQHF
TRBV19	TRBJ2-4	CASSPTAKNIQYF
TRBV27	TRBJ2-1	CASSPTSTPYNEQFF
TRBV10-3	TRBJ2-2	CAISRGPLSSHTGELFF
TRBV6-6	TRBJ2-1	CASSYSRGLQGAEQFF
TRBV7-9	TRBJ2-1	CATGTSGGKEQFF
TRBV7-3	TRBJ2-1	CASSLGSGRASEYNEQFF
TRBV4-1	TRBJ2-2	CASSQVGEGTGELFF
TRBV25-1	TRBJ1-4	CASSLSGEKLFF
TRBV15	TRBJ1-3	CATSRDKGSSGNTIYF
TRBV28	TRBJ1-4	CASSAWGTNEKLFF
TRBV28	TRBJ2-7	CASSFGGALAEQYF
TRBV2	TRBJ2-1	CASNKAGNEQFF
TRBV7-6	TRBJ2-1	CASSPTGGFYNEQFF
TRBV7-6	TRBJ2-7	CASSRGDLTFYEQYF
TRBV29-1	TRBJ2-1	CSVGRGAYNEQFF
TRBV27	TRBJ2-2	CASRQVGTGELFF
TRBV5-4	TRBJ2-7	CAFGPGDLREQYF